The rows below give T cell receptor beta chains drawn from one sample of a study of cytomegalovirus exposure and HLA in healthy donors. Generated by immunoSEQ multiplex PCR, the TCRdb table keeps only in-frame clones and is missing some. Of 100,000 or so clones in the sample, 12% to 15% were seen once. The specimen sequenced was PBMCs. These receptors came from a female donor in good health and CMV-seronegative. Both conserved end residues are trimmed from each CDR3. Fields, in order: J gene, V gene, CDR3 length, CDR3 protein.

J: TRBJ2-5; V: TRBV6-1; length: 16; CDR3: ASSEAKDYRKYQETQY
J: TRBJ1-2; V: TRBV28; length: 11; CDR3: ASSRFDGARVT
J: TRBJ1-2; V: TRBV5-1; length: 11; CDR3: ASSLGRGDGYT
J: TRBJ1-2; V: TRBV2; length: 12; CDR3: ASRAGTGDYGYT
J: TRBJ2-5; V: TRBV11-2; length: 12; CDR3: ASSLGQGGKTQY
J: TRBJ2-2; V: TRBV29-1; length: 14; CDR3: SVGDREGRPPGELF
J: TRBJ2-3; V: TRBV9; length: 17; CDR3: ASSVAFGASGGPTDTQY
J: TRBJ1-5; V: TRBV19; length: 14; CDR3: ASSIVSGGGVRPQH
J: TRBJ2-7; V: TRBV2; length: 10; CDR3: ASSDRLAGLG
J: TRBJ1-2; V: TRBV15; length: 14; CDR3: ATSRGQGGGNYGYT